These 18 T cell receptor beta chains share one sample of origin, sequenced in a study of T cells in Graves' hyperthyroidism and ophthalmopathy. The investigators amplified TCR beta CDR3 regions from RNA transcripts. The TCR CDR3 first-round RT-PCR relied on the HTBI primer set. One entry per CDR3 protein, called by TCRdb with MiXCR from the multiplex PCR reads. The table shows around 700,000 distinct CDR3 sequences, with about 19% occurring only once. The material sequenced was blood. These receptors were taken from a woman aged 50 to 60 with Graves' hyperthyroidism that later progressed to Graves' ophthalmopathy.

A few counts support this clonotype. CDR3 nucleotide sequence: TGCGCCAGCAGCCAAGATTTGGGCAGTCACTATGGCTACACCTTC. It translates to CASSQDLGSHYGYTF. The chain joins TRBV4-1 to TRBJ1-2; no definite D call. This CDR3 is 15 amino acids long. V dropped 0 bases and J dropped 3 bases, with 11 bases sitting between them. Germline CDR1 MGHRA, CDR2 YSYEKL.

In this sample, this clonotype turned up many times. The rearrangement links TRBV20-1 to TRBJ1-1; tentatively, D is TRBD1 (5 bases). Germline V CDR1 and CDR2: DFQATT, SNEGSKA (reference sequence). This CDR3 is 11 amino acids long. The germline V and J ends were trimmed by 3 bases and 10 bases, with 12 bases remaining between them. CDR3 nucleotide sequence: TGCAGTGCTAGTGAATACCAGGGAGCTTTCTTT. Its protein product is CSASEYQGAFF.

The rearrangement uses TRBV13 and TRBJ1-2, with D tentatively TRBD1 (6 bases). V gave up 4 bases and J gave up 5 bases, with 11 bases separating them. From germline, CDR1 is PRHDT and CDR2 FYEKMQ (reference sequence). The length of the CDR3 is 13 residues. For the CDR3, the DNA is TGTGCCAGCAGCTCCCTTAGGGGGTATGGCTACACCTTC. Translation gives CASSSLRGYGYTF.

This sequence joins TRBV7-3 and TRBJ1-3, with D maybe TRBD1 (5 bases). Germline V gene sequence: CDR1 SGHTA, CDR2 FQGTGA. V shed 1 base and J shed 3 bases, with 10 bases lying between them. The CDR3 has 15 residues. This chain's CDR3 is CASSLNRGFGNTIYF. CDR3 nucleotide sequence: TGTGCCAGCAGCTTAAATCGGGGCTTTGGAAACACCATATATTTT.

This clonotype came up many times. The chain recombines TRBV3-1 with TRBJ1-5; unclear D gene. Trimming cost V 4 bases and J 5 bases, with 6 bases left between them. From germline, CDR1 is LGHDT and CDR2 YNNKEL (reference sequence). The CDR3 has 12 amino acids. The CDR3 DNA is TGTGCCAGCAGCCTACACTATCAGCCCCAGCATTTT. Translation: CASSLHYQPQHF.

This clonotype was observed many times. The chain has TRBV11-2 and TRBJ2-5; no reliable D call. The CDR3 length is 13 residues. The V gene's germline CDR1 is SGHAT and CDR2 FQNNGV. V shed 1 base and J shed 5 bases, with 8 bases lying between them. The CDR3 loop reads CASSLVPAETQYF. The CDR3 coding sequence is TGTGCCAGCAGCTTAGTTCCGGCGGAGACCCAGTACTTC.

The sample holds many counts of this clonotype. The J gene is TRBJ1-2, the V gene TRBV18; D remains ambiguous. This CDR3 spans 12 amino acids. The germline V and J ends were trimmed by 3 bases and 8 bases, with 10 bases remaining between them. From germline, CDR1 is KGHSH and CDR2 LQKENI. The CDR3 sequence: CASSPRVGGYTF. The CDR3 DNA reads TGTGCCAGCTCACCGAGGGTTGGCGGCTACACCTTC.

Many counts were recorded for this clonotype. The V call is TRBV2, the J call TRBJ1-4, with a tentative D call TRBD1 (6 bases). This CDR3 has 14 residues. The V end was cut by 7 bases, the J end by 6 bases, with 15 bases between. Per the germline V gene, CDR1 is SNHLY and CDR2 is FYNNEI. CDR3 in amino acids: CASNTGLPYEKLFF. The CDR3 region has the DNA TGTGCCAGCAACACAGGGCTTCCTTATGAAAAACTGTTTTTT.

A remark on this clonotype: Its ends do not fully match the called genes, so a read error is possible. This chain joins TRBV11-3 and TRBJ2-1; 8 bases match TRBD2. CDR1 is SGHNT and CDR2 is YENEEA in the germline V gene. The length of the CDR3 is 19 residues. The CDR3 coding sequence is TGTGCCATCAGCTTATTTGGCGGGGGGCCCTCCCTCCTCGACAATGAGCAGTTCTTC. It codes for CAISLFGGGPSLLDNEQFF.

This clonotype appeared many times. The V call is TRBV5-1, the J call TRBJ2-7; D is possibly TRBD2 (5 bases). CDR3 length: 13 residues. Germline V gene data show CDR1 as SGHRS and CDR2 as YFSETQ. Trimming shortened V by 4 bases and J by 3 bases, and 11 bases separated the two germline ends. This CDR3 is CASSVDGIYEQYF. CDR3 sequence (DNA): TGCGCCAGCAGCGTGGACGGGATCTACGAGCAGTACTTC.

This clonotype appeared a few times. V and J are TRBV7-2 and TRBJ2-7, with D unresolved. Trimming removed 1 base at V and 6 bases at J, with 13 bases between. Germline values: CDR1 SGHTA, CDR2 FQGNSA. There are 14 residues in the CDR3. The CDR3 coding sequence is TGTGCCAGCAGCTTAGTGTCGGATTCAAGCGAGCAGTACTTC. This translates into CASSLVSDSSEQYF.

Comments on this clonotype: This may arise from a read error, as a much more abundant clone is one base away. The V call is TRBV7-9, the J call TRBJ1-1; D might be TRBD1 (6 bases). There are 14 residues in the CDR3. Looked up from germline, CDR1 is SEHNR and CDR2 is FQNEAQ (reference sequence). The CDR3 DNA sequence: TGTGCCAGCAGCCCGAAGACAGGTAGCACTGGAGCTTTCTTT. Its translation is CASSPKTGSTGAFF. Variable domain in full (rest from reference TRBV7-9 and TRBJ1-1): DTGVSQNPRHKITKRGQNVTFRCDPISEHNRLYWYRQTLGQGPEFLTYFQNEAQLEKSRLLSDRFSAERPKGSFSTLEIQRTEQGDSAMYLCASSPKTGSTGAFFGQGTRLTVV.

This chain joins TRBV9 and TRBJ2-5; 9 nucleotides match TRBD2. This CDR3 region has 18 residues. Unmatched junction bases numbered 13, after V lost 4 bases and J lost 0 bases. Germline loops: CDR1 SGDLS, CDR2 YYNGEE. The CDR3, as DNA: TGTGCCAGCAGCACGCGCTTAGGAGCGGGGGGAAACCAAGAGACCCAGTACTTC. It encodes CASSTRLGAGGNQETQYF.

This clonotype was detected many times. The CDR3 nucleotides are TGTGCCAGCAGTTTATTGGCAGGGGGAGCCACTGAAGCTTTCTTT. Translation: CASSLLAGGATEAFF. This sequence joins TRBV27 and TRBJ1-1, with TRBD1 matching 7 bases. The CDR3 contains 15 residues. Germline V gene lookup returns CDR1 MNHEY and CDR2 SMNVEV (reference sequence). Germline trimming cut 1 base from V and 4 bases from J; bases unmatched to any gene: 6.

This chain connects TRBV29-1 to TRBJ1-1; D gene uncertain. Germline CDR1 and CDR2: SQVTM and ANQGSEA. This CDR3 has 11 residues. Trimming removed 4 bases at V and 3 bases at J, with 6 bases between. The CDR3 sequence: CSVVTDTEAFF. The CDR3 DNA reads as TGCAGCGTTGTCACGGACACTGAAGCTTTCTTT.

This clonotype was found many times. This chain uses TRBV9 with TRBJ2-6; D not resolved. Trimming took off 3 bases at V and 1 base at J, with 5 bases between the two ends. The CDR3 totals 14 residues. CDR1 and CDR2 (germline): SGDLS, YYNGEE. CDR3 coding DNA: TGTGCCAGCAGCGCCCCATCTGGGGCCAACGTCCTGACTTTC. The encoded protein is CASSAPSGANVLTF. The full variable domain, rest sourced from reference TRBV9 and TRBJ2-6, is DSGVTQTPKHLITATGQRVTLRCSPRSGDLSVYWYQQSLDQGLQFLIQYYNGEERAKGNILERFSAQQFPDLHSELNLSSLELGDSALYFCASSAPSGANVLTFGAGSRLTVL.

In this sample, this clonotype turned up many times. The gene calls are TRBV18 and TRBJ1-4, with 8 bases lining up with TRBD1. The CDR3 runs to 15 residues. The germline V gene encodes CDR1 KGHSH and CDR2 LQKENI. Unmatched junction bases numbered 8, after V lost 3 bases and J lost 8 bases. CDR3 in DNA: TGTGCCAGCTCACCTGGGACAGGAGCCTTCGAAAAACTGTTTTTT. Its translation: CASSPGTGAFEKLFF.

This clonotype was observed a handful of times. The chain links TRBV28 to TRBJ2-2; the match to TRBD1 covers 9 bases. This CDR3 spans 15 amino acids. The germline V gene has CDR1 MDHEN and CDR2 SYDVKM. The V gene end was trimmed by 8 bases and the J gene end by 6 bases; junction bases not matched to a gene: 10. CDR3 in DNA: TGTGCCAGCCTTTTTAGGACAGGGGAGTCCGGGGAGCTGTTTTTT. Encoded protein: CASLFRTGESGELFF.